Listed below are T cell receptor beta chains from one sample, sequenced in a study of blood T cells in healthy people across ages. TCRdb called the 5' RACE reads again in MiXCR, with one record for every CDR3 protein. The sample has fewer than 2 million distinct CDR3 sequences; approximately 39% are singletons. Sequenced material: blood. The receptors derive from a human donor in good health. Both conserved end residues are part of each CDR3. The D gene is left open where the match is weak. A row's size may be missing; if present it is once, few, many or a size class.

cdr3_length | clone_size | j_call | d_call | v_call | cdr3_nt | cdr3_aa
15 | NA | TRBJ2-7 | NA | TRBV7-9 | TGTGCCAGCAGCTTATTACGACTAGGTCTAGACGAGCAGTACTTC | CASSLLRLGLDEQYF
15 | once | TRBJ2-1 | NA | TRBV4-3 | TGCGCCAGCAGCCAACAGACAGGTTCCGCCTACGAGCAGTTCTTC | CASSQQTGSAYEQFF
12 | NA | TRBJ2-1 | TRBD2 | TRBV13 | TGTGCCAGCAGCTTAGAAGCGGGGGGACAGTTCTTC | CASSLEAGGQFF
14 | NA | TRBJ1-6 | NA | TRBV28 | TGTGCCAGCAGTTTATCTGACACCAATTCACCCCTCCACTTT | CASSLSDTNSPLHF
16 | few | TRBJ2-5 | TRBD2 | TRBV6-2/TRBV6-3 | TGTGCCAGCAGTAAACTAGCGGGGGTGTGGAAAGAGACCCAGTACTTC | CASSKLAGVWKETQYF
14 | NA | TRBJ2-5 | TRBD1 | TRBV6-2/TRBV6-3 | TGTGCCAGCAGTTACTTGGACAGGAAAGAGACCCAGTACTTC | CASSYLDRKETQYF
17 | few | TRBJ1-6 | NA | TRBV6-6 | TGTGCCAGCAGTTACTCCAATAGGGGAAACTATAATTCACCCCTCCACTTT | CASSYSNRGNYNSPLHF
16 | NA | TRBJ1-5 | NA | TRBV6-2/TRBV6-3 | TGTGCCAGCAGTTACCACCAGGGAAATAGCAATCAGCCCCAGCATTTT | CASSYHQGNSNQPQHF
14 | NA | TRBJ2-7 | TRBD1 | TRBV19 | TGTGCCAGTAGTAGAGGGGGCGATTCGCACGAGCAGTACTTC | CASSRGGDSHEQYF
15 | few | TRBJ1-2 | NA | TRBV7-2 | TGTGCCAGCAGCTTAGCGCTTGGGGGCCTCTATGGCTACACCTTC | CASSLALGGLYGYTF
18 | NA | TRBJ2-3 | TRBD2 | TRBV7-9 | TGTGCCAGCAGCTTTGGTAGCGGGGGCCCCCTGGGCACAGATACGCAGTATTTT | CASSFGSGGPLGTDTQYF
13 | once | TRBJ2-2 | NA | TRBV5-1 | TGCGCCAGCAGATTCGTGCCCACCGGGGAGCTGTTTTTT | CASRFVPTGELFF
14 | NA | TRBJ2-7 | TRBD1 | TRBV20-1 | TGCAGTGCTAGAGAGAGACAGGGGCTCTACGAGCAGTACTTC | CSARERQGLYEQYF
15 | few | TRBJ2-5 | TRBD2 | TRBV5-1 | TGCGCCAGCAGCTACGGGAACGGGGGGCAAGAGACCCAGTACTTC | CASSYGNGGQETQYF
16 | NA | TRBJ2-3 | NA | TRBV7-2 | TGTGCCAGCAGCTTCTCGCGGGGCTATATTGAAGATACGCAGTATTTT | CASSFSRGYIEDTQYF
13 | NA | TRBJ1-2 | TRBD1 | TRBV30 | TGTGCCTGGAGTGTTCGAACAGGGGAGAGCTACACCTTC | CAWSVRTGESYTF
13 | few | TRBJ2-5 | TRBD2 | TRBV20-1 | TGCAGTGCTAATAGCGGGGACCAAGAGACCCAGTACTTC | CSANSGDQETQYF
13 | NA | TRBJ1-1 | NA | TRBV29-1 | TGCAGCGTTTCAAGGGGGGGTGGCACTGAAGCTTTCTTT | CSVSRGGGTEAFF
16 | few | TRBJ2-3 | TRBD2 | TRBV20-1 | TGCAGTGCTAGTAACTCTCCTGGCGGGGGTACAGATACGCAGTATTTT | CSASNSPGGGTDTQYF
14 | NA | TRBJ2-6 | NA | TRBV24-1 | TGTGCCACCAGTGTATACTCTGGGGCCAACGTCCTGACTTTC | CATSVYSGANVLTF
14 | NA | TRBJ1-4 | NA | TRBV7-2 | TGTGCCTGCAGCTTGTTCGGGGACCGGGAAAAACTGTTTTTT | CACSLFGDREKLFF
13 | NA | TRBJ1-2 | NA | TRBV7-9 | TGTGCCAGCAGCTTCGGGGTTGGGAGAGGCTACACCTTC | CASSFGVGRGYTF